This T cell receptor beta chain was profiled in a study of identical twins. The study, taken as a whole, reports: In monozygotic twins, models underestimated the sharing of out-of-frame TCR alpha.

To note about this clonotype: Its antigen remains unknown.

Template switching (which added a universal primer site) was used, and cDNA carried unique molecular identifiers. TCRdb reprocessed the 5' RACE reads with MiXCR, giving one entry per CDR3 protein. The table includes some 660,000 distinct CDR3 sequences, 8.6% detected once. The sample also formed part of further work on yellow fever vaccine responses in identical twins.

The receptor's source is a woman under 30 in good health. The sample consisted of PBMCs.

Written as DNA, the CDR3 is TGCAGCGTTGAAGGGGCGGTGTACCAAGAGACCCAGTACTTC. Protein sequence: CSVEGAVYQETQYF. This chain joins TRBV29-1 and TRBJ2-5; no firm D call. V lost 1 base to trimming and J lost 0 bases, with 9 bases between them. Looked up from germline, CDR1 is SQVTM and CDR2 is ANQGSEA. The CDR3 extends over 14 amino acids.